A selection of T cell receptor beta chains follows, all from one sample in a study of spatial heterogeneity in lung cancer. A single record per CDR3 protein comes from TCRdb applying MiXCR to the 5' RACE reads. The sample includes around 26,000 distinct CDR3 sequences, around 9.2% of them seen just once. The sequences come from lung tumor tissue, collected at surgery. The receptors here all came from a male donor with early-stage non-small cell lung cancer. Each CDR3 is given with its conserved first and last residue. The order of the fields is D gene, V gene, clone size, J gene, CDR3 DNA, CDR3 protein. The D gene is left open where the match is weak. Size is stated for part of the rows, as once, few or many counts, or as a class when the clone is expanded.

TRBD1	TRBV3-1	many	TRBJ2-7	TGTGCCAGCAGCCTTACCGGGACAGCCTACGAGCAGTACTTC	CASSLTGTAYEQYF
TRBD1	TRBV28	.	TRBJ2-7	TGTGCCAGCAGCTCCGGGACAGGTGACGAGCAGTACTTC	CASSSGTGDEQYF
.	TRBV27	many	TRBJ2-3	TGTGCCAGCTCCTCAATCAGGTACTACACAGATACGCAGTATTTT	CASSSIRYYTDTQYF
.	TRBV6-5	.	TRBJ1-2	TGTGCCAGCAGGCTGGACAGAGGCTATGGCTACACCTTC	CASRLDRGYGYTF
.	TRBV5-1	many	TRBJ1-2	TGCGCCAGCAGTGAAGGCTATGGCTACACCTTC	CASSEGYGYTF
.	TRBV6-1	many	TRBJ1-1	TGTGCCAGCAGTGAAGCGCGGGGGCATAACACTGAAGCTTTCTTT	CASSEARGHNTEAFF
.	TRBV12-3/TRBV12-4	few	TRBJ2-2	TGTGCCAGCAGTGTAACCACCGGGGAGCTGTTTTTT	CASSVTTGELFF
TRBD2	TRBV29-1	medium-sized	TRBJ2-5	TGCAGCGTTAGCGGGGGGGCTCAAGAGACCCAGTACTTC	CSVSGGAQETQYF
.	TRBV5-6	.	TRBJ2-2	TGTGCCAGCAGCTTGGGGGAGTACACCGGGGAGCTGTTTTTT	CASSLGEYTGELFF
.	TRBV12-3/TRBV12-4	.	TRBJ2-2	TGTGCCACCGAGTTAGGGCGGGGGAACACCGGGGAGCTGTTTTTT	CATELGRGNTGELFF
TRBD2	TRBV7-9	.	TRBJ2-1	TGTGCCAGCAGCTCTCTAGCGGGCCCCCCCGATGAGCAGTTCTTC	CASSSLAGPPDEQFF
.	TRBV7-3	few	TRBJ1-1	TGTGCCAGCAGCTCTGGACGGTCCGCCACTGAAGCTTTCTTT	CASSSGRSATEAFF
TRBD2	TRBV7-2	.	TRBJ2-1	TGTGCCAGCAGCACGGAGGGAGGGGCTGGCAATGAGCAGTTCTTC	CASSTEGGAGNEQFF
.	TRBV29-1	many	TRBJ1-1	TGCAGCGTGGACCGGGGACGAGGGGACACTGAAGCTTTCTTT	CSVDRGRGDTEAFF
.	TRBV5-1	.	TRBJ2-5	TGCGCCAGCAGCTTCACAAAAGAGACCCAGTACTTC	CASSFTKETQYF
.	TRBV12-3/TRBV12-4	.	TRBJ2-7	TGTGCCAGCAGTTTACGGGATATCTACGAGCAGTACTTC	CASSLRDIYEQYF
TRBD1	TRBV20-1	few	TRBJ2-2	TGCAGTGCTAGACCATGGACAGGGCAAGGCACCGGGGAGCTGTTTTTT	CSARPWTGQGTGELFF
TRBD2	TRBV6-5	.	TRBJ2-3	TGTGCCAGCAGCTTTACTAGCGAGAGTGGCGATACGCAGTATTTT	CASSFTSESGDTQYF
.	TRBV28	.	TRBJ1-3	TGTGCCAGCACCCCTCGTAACTCGGGAAACACCATATATTTT	CASTPRNSGNTIYF
.	TRBV5-1	.	TRBJ2-5	TGCGCCAGCAGCTCGGGGGGCTCGGAGACCCAGTACTTC	CASSSGGSETQYF
.	TRBV11-1	.	TRBJ2-1	TGTGCCAGCAGCTTAGCGGGGCAGACGAGCTCCTACAATGAGCAGTTCTTC	CASSLAGQTSSYNEQFF
.	TRBV27	many	TRBJ1-1	TGTGCCAGCAGTTTGTACCCAGTTGGTCTCAACACTGAAGCTTTCTTT	CASSLYPVGLNTEAFF
TRBD1	TRBV6-5	.	TRBJ2-1	TGTGCCAGCAGTTACGGGGCAGGGGGTATTGGTGAGCAGTTCTTC	CASSYGAGGIGEQFF
.	TRBV18	.	TRBJ2-7	TGTGCCAGCTCACCAGGAAGTCAGAACGAGCAGTACTTC	CASSPGSQNEQYF
TRBD1	TRBV5-1	many	TRBJ1-2	TGCGCCAGCAGCTTCAAAACAGGGGCTGGCTACACCTTC	CASSFKTGAGYTF
.	TRBV7-2	many	TRBJ1-2	TGTGCCAGCAGCTTAGGAGGGGGAGAGTATGGCTACACCTTC	CASSLGGGEYGYTF
TRBD1	TRBV5-4	many	TRBJ1-1	TGTGCCAGCAGCTCGGACAGGGACACTGAAGCTTTCTTT	CASSSDRDTEAFF
.	TRBV28	few	TRBJ1-2	TGTGCGGCCGGGGGCCGGCAGCATTTCCTCTATGGCTACACCTTC	CAAGGRQHFLYGYTF
.	TRBV6-5	large	TRBJ1-6	TGTGCCAGCAGCTGGGGGGCACGGAATTCACCCCTCCACTTT	CASSWGARNSPLHF
.	TRBV29-1	many	TRBJ2-1	TGCAGCGTTGTACCCAGAACCAATGAGCAGTTCTTC	CSVVPRTNEQFF
.	TRBV28	many	TRBJ2-3	TGTGCCAGCAAACGCGGGATAATAACAGATACGCAGTATTTT	CASKRGIITDTQYF
.	TRBV5-1	many	TRBJ1-6	TGCGCCAGCAGCTTTATAGGGGATTTTAATTCACCCCTCCACTTT	CASSFIGDFNSPLHF
TRBD1	TRBV4-3	.	TRBJ1-1	TGCGCCAGCAGCCAAGAGGCAGGGGGCGGCACTGAAGCTTTCTTT	CASSQEAGGGTEAFF
TRBD1	TRBV27	.	TRBJ2-1	TGTGCCAGCAGTCTCGACAGGGGAAGTTACAATGAGCAGTTCTTC	CASSLDRGSYNEQFF
.	TRBV7-2	many	TRBJ2-1	TGTGCCAGCAGCTTAACCAGCGGACCCTCCTACAATGAGCAGTTCTTC	CASSLTSGPSYNEQFF
.	TRBV5-1	many	TRBJ1-4	TGCGCCAGCAGATGGGACACGTGGAATGAAAAACTGTTTTTT	CASRWDTWNEKLFF
.	TRBV7-9	many	TRBJ2-1	TGTGCCAGCAGCTTAGGGACAGACCCATCAAACAATGAGCAGTTCTTC	CASSLGTDPSNNEQFF
TRBD1	TRBV12-3/TRBV12-4	few	TRBJ2-4	TGTGCCAGCAGTTCCGGACAGGGGAGGGACATTCAGTACTTC	CASSSGQGRDIQYF
.	TRBV7-9	many	TRBJ1-3	TGTGCCAGAGGGGAGAGCTCTGGAAACACCATATATTTT	CARGESSGNTIYF
TRBD1	TRBV5-1	.	TRBJ2-7	TGCGCCAGCAGCTGGACGGGACAGGGGGCCTCTCACGAGCAGTACTTC	CASSWTGQGASHEQYF
.	TRBV5-6	few	TRBJ2-3	TGTGCCAGCAGCCGAGAAGGGGGGGCCGGCACAGATACGCAGTATTTT	CASSREGGAGTDTQYF
.	TRBV12-3/TRBV12-4	few	TRBJ1-6	TGTGCCAGCAGCTTCGACCAGGGTTCACCCCTCCACTTT	CASSFDQGSPLHF
.	TRBV7-2	many	TRBJ1-4	TGTGCCAGCTCCCCCGGCCCTAGGGAAAAACTGTTTTTT	CASSPGPREKLFF
TRBD1	TRBV3-1	many	TRBJ2-1	TGTGCCAGCAGCGTGACAGGGACCTACAATGAGCAGTTCTTC	CASSVTGTYNEQFF
.	TRBV11-2	.	TRBJ1-1	TGTGCCAGCAGCTTACATCGGAACACTGAAGCTTTCTTT	CASSLHRNTEAFF
TRBD2	TRBV6-4	many	TRBJ2-3	TGTGCCAGCAGGGCGGGGGGCTCAACAGATACGCAGTATTTT	CASRAGGSTDTQYF
.	TRBV7-8	few	TRBJ2-1	TGTGCCAGCAGCCCCCTCCCGGGTAAGGAGTTCTTC	CASSPLPGKEFF
.	TRBV20-1	many	TRBJ1-1	TGCAGTGCCCCTCAGGTAGTGGGCGGGGGCATTGATACTGAAGCTTTCTTT	CSAPQVVGGGIDTEAFF
TRBD1	TRBV12-3/TRBV12-4	.	TRBJ2-7	TGTGCCAGCAGGCTGACAGGGTTTGGCTACGAGCAGTACTTC	CASRLTGFGYEQYF
.	TRBV7-2	many	TRBJ2-3	TGTGCCAGCAGCTTAGGCGATCAGACGCAGTATTTT	CASSLGDQTQYF
.	TRBV9	many	TRBJ1-2	TGTGCCAGCAGCGAGACAGTCGACTATGGCTACACCTTC	CASSETVDYGYTF
.	TRBV29-1	many	TRBJ2-1	TGCAGCGTTTCTAGCCGCAATGAGCAGTTCTTC	CSVSSRNEQFF
.	TRBV19	many	TRBJ2-3	TGTGCGTCTACCGGGGACGCGGTAAGCACAGATACGCAGTATTTT	CASTGDAVSTDTQYF
TRBD1	TRBV5-1	.	TRBJ1-4	TGCGCCAGCAGCTTGCAGACAGGGGGTGAAGAAAAACTGTTTTTT	CASSLQTGGEEKLFF
TRBD1	TRBV28	.	TRBJ1-5	TGTGCCAGCAGGAGGACAGGGGCCGGCAATCAGCCCCAGCATTTT	CASRRTGAGNQPQHF
.	TRBV5-1	many	TRBJ2-5	TGCGCCAGCAGCTTGGCGGATGGGATCTTCGTAGAGACCCAGTACTTC	CASSLADGIFVETQYF
.	TRBV6-1	many	TRBJ2-1	TGTGCCAGCAGACGAATACCTAATGAGCAGTTCTTC	CASRRIPNEQFF
.	TRBV27	.	TRBJ2-1	TGTGCCAGCAGAGTCTCCGGAAGCTTCAATGAGCAGTTCTTC	CASRVSGSFNEQFF
.	TRBV29-1	.	TRBJ2-1	TGCAGCGTGAACAGGTACAATGAGCAGTTCTTC	CSVNRYNEQFF